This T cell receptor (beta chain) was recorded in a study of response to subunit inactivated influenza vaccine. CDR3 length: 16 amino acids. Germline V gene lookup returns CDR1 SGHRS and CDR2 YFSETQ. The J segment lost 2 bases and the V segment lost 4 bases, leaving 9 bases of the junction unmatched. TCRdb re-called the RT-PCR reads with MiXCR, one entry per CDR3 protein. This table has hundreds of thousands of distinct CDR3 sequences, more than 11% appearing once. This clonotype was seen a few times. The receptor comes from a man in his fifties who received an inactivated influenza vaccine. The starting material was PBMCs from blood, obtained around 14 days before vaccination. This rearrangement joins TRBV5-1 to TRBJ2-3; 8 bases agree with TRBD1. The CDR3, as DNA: TGCGCCAGCAGCCTTGGACAGGGTGGATACACAGATACGCAGTATTTT. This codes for CASSLGQGGYTDTQYF.